This T cell receptor beta chain was sequenced for a study of blood T cell repertoires in COVID-19. Overall study: Collection of acute and convalescent COVID-19 samples took place in the United States, Italy and Spain. In each case, the material was cDNA or gDNA derived from T cells, B-cell-depleted T cells, or PBMCs.

Original processing notes: The assay estimated nucleated cells by amplifying reference gene primers. The data were produced by immunoSEQ multiplex PCR, yet TCRdb's version contains in-frame clones alone and is incomplete. That table furnishes V, J and clone size, whereas the DNA furnished D and trimming. Among 130,000 or so clones listed, approximately 82% were seen once. Germline CDR1 reads SGHNT; CDR2 reads YYREEE (reference sequence). Trimming stripped 0 bases from V and 4 bases from J, with 7 bases between. The CDR3 contains 13 residues. Sample: peripheral blood. The receptor was isolated from an elderly man with active or convalescent COVID-19. The V and J genes are TRBV5-4 and TRBJ2-5, with unresolved D. The CDR3 region is CASSLAPGETQYF. CDR3 sequence (DNA): TGTGCCAGCAGCTTGGCCCCAGGAGAGACCCAGTACTTC.